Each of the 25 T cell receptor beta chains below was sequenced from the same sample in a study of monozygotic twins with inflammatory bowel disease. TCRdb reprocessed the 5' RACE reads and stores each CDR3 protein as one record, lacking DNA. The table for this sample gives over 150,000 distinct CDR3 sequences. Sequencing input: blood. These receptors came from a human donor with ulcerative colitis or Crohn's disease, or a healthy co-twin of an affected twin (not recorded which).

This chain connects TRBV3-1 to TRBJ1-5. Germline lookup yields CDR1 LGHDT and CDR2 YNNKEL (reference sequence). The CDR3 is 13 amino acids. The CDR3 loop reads CASSQDAGQPQHF.

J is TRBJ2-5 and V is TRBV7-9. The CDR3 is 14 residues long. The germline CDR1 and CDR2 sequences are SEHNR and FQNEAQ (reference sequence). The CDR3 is CASSPRRSQETQYF.

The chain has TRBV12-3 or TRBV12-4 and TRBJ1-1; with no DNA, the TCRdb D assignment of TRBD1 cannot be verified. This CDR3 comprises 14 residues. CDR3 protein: CASSHGQEGTEAFF.

CDR3 residues: CATSRDLPPDTQYF. The chain employs TRBV15 and TRBJ2-3. The length of the CDR3 is 14 residues. The V gene's germline CDR1 is LNHNV and CDR2 YYDKDF (reference sequence).

CDR3 residues: CASSPDPGKSTEAFF. The J gene is TRBJ1-1, the V gene TRBV5-4; absent DNA, TCRdb's TRBD1 call cannot be checked. Germline CDR1 and CDR2: SGHNT and YYREEE (reference sequence). This CDR3 has 15 amino acids.

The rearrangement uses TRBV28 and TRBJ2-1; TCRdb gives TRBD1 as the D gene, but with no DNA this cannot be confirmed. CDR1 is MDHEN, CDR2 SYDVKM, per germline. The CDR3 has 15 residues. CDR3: CASSPTSPDRNEQFF.

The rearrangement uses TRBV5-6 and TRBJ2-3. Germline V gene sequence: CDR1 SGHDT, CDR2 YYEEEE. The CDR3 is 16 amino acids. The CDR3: CASSLASKRATDTQYF.

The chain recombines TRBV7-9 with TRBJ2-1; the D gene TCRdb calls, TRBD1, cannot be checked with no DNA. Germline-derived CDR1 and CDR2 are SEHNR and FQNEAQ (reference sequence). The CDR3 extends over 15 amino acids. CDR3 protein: CASSTGTGGDNEQFF.

The CDR3 loop is CATSEPTRATGELFF. This sequence joins TRBV24-1 and TRBJ2-2; TCRdb indicates TRBD2, and absent DNA this call remains unverified. CDR1 KGHDR and CDR2 SFDVKD come from the germline V gene. The CDR3 contains 15 residues.

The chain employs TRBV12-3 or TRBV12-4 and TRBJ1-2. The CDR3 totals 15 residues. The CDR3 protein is CASSPTPEGNYGYTF.

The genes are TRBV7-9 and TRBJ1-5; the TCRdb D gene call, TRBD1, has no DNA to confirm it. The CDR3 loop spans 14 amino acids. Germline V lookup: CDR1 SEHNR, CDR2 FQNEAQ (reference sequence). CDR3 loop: CASSPIAGDQPQHF.

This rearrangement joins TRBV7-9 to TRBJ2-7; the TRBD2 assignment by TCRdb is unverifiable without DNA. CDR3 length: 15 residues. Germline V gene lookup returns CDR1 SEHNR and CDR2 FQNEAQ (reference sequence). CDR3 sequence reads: CASSLVRDLTYEQYF.

The CDR3 here is CASSQEARDWNTEAFF. This chain links TRBV4-3 with TRBJ1-1; TCRdb's assignment of TRBD1 cannot be checked, as there is no DNA. The CDR3 consists of 16 residues. Germline lookup yields CDR1 LGHNA and CDR2 YSLEER.

The CDR3 sequence is CAISESGGLAGARGEQFF. J is TRBJ2-1 and V is TRBV10-3; TCRdb outputs TRBD2, but without DNA this stays unchecked. The CDR3 loop spans 18 amino acids. Germline CDR1 ENHRY, CDR2 SYGVKD.

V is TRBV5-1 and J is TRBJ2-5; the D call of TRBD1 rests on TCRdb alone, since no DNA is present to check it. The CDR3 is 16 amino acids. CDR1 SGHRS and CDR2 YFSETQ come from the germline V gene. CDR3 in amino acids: CASSSPGAGSRKTQYF.

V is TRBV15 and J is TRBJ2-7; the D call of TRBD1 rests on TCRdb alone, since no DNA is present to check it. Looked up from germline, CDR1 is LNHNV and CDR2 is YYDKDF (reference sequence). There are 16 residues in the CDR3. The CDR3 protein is CATSSPGGGRTYEQYF.

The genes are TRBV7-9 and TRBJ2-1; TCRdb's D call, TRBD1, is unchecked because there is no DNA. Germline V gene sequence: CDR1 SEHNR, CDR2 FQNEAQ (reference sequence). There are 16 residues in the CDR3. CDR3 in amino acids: CASSWPTGNMVNEQFF.

The CDR3 loop reads CASSTWRQGANTEAFF. V usage is TRBV19 and J usage is TRBJ1-1; TCRdb gives TRBD1 as the D gene, but with no DNA this cannot be confirmed. The CDR3 is 16 residues long. Germline CDR1 LNHDA, CDR2 SQIVND (reference sequence).

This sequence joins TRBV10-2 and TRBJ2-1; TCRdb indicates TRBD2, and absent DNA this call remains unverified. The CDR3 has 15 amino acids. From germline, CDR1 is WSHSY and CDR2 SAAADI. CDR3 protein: CASSESGEARGEQFF.

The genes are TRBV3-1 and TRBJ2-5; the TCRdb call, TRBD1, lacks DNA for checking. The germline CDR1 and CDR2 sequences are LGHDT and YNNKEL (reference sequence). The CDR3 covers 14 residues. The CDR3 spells CASSQNRVGETQYF.

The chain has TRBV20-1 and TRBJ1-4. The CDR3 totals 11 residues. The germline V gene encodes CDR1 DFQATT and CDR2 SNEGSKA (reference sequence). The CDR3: CSARAPGLPIF.

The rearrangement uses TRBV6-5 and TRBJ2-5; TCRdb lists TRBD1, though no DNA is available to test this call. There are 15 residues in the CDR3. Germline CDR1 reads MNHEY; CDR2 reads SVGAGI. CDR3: CASSYGQGAFETQYF.

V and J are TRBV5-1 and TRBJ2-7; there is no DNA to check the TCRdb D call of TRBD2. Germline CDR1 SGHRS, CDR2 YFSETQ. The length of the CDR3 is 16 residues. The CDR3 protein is CASSFEGAGLSYEQYF.

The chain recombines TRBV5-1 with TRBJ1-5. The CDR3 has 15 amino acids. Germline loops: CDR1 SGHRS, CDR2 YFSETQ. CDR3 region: CASSDGDSGNQPQHF.

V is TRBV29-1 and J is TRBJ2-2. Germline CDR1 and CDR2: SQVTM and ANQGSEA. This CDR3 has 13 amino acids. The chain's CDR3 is CSVEDGDSGELFF.